The text below deals with one T cell receptor (beta chain). The data derive from a study of blood T cell repertoires in COVID-19. Some clones are missing from TCRdb's copy, which holds only in-frame ones; the method was immunoSEQ multiplex PCR. The sample contains 150,000 to 200,000 clones, more than 70% of which appear only once. Germline-derived CDR1 and CDR2 are ENHRY and SYGVKD. The ends lost 4 bases at V and 7 bases at J; junction bases unmatched: 9. The CDR3 contains 14 residues. This TCR came from a man aged 40-50 years with active or convalescent COVID-19. The sequenced material came from peripheral blood. V usage is TRBV10-3 and J usage is TRBJ1-2; 7 bases map to TRBD1. In DNA form, the CDR3 reads TGTGCCATCAGTGGGTCCCGACAGGGCGGTGGCTACACCTTC. Translated, it gives CAISGSRQGGGYTF.